This entry features one T cell receptor (beta chain) sequence. This clone was recorded only once. Its antigen is not yet known. The sample holds no much larger clone one base away, and base qualities are not on file. The data stem from a study of blood T cell repertoires in COVID-19 (dated by TCRdb to about 2020). About the investigation overall: Collaborator samples came from the United States, Italy and Spain and covered acute and convalescent phases of COVID-19. The prospective study material was composed of cDNA or gDNA derived from T cells, B-cell-depleted T cells, or PBMCs. The dataset comprised deeply sampled blood TCRbeta repertoires from subjects exposed to, actively infected with, or recovered from COVID-19. The repertoires were released in a freely available public database meant as a resource for research on the immune response to SARS-CoV-2. The samples were drawn from two sources: the first 160 participants of the ongoing ImmuneRACE study, and over 950 subjects contributed by 6 global collaborators. The sample metadata nearly always contained a de-identified subject ID, COVID-19 status, age in years and sex. Where available, HLA class I and class II types were taken from metadata supplied by the sample provider and were not determined by assay-based typing.

The collaborating institutions used their own protocols to collect whole blood in K2EDTA tubes. For TCRbeta analysis, collaborator samples were shipped as frozen whole blood, as isolated PBMCs, or as DNA extracted from either sample type. The CDR3 covers 14 residues, taking in both the cysteine and the phenylalanine. Just CDR3 DNA is preserved here, 42 bases in frame from base 1. V drops 2 bases and J drops 7 bases, leaving 9 bases in between. CDR1 and CDR2 are drawn from the germline V gene (reference sequence): MNHEY, SMNVEV. General findings and caveats noted by the study authors: Clinical and demographic metadata were provided uncurated, with the amount varying by source and participant.

The immunoSEQ Assay, a bias-controlled multiplex PCR, was used to amplify TCRbeta CDR3 regions from genomic DNA. In the source study's methods: Nucleated cell counts per sample were estimated from amplification of reference gene primers within the assay. Sequence reads were collapsed and filtered to measure the absolute abundance of every unique TCRbeta CDR3 rearrangement. For each sample, productive Simpson clonality was calculated as the square root of Simpson's diversity index over productive rearrangements. The clones in this table, taken by TCRdb from immuneACCESS, are in-frame only. Not every clone is retained; where verified, under half of the shortfall comes from an unresolved V gene, and the cause of the rest is unknown. That table is the source of V, J and clone size, and D and trimming were worked out from the DNA. Within this sample are 35,000 to 50,000 clones, with roughly 86% of them counted one time only. The top ten hold over 15% of the sample.

The rearranged chain carries TRBV27 and TRBJ1-6; TRBD1 is perhaps the D gene, given 6 matching bases. The sequence derives from a man aged 60-69 years with active COVID-19. Sequenced input: peripheral blood. The DNA reads TGTGCCAGCAGTTTAAGACAGGAGAATTCACCCCTCCACTTT. This is translated as CASSLRQENSPLHF.